This T cell receptor (beta chain) emerged from a study of T cell responses to AZD1222 COVID-19 vaccine. CDR1 is MDHEN, CDR2 SYDVKM, per germline. This CDR3 contains 15 residues. The V end lost 6 bases, the J end lost 2 bases, and 17 bases lay between the germline ends. Profiled with immunoSEQ multiplex PCR; TCRdb holds only in-frame clones, not every one. Counted here are approximately 130,000 clones, roughly 86% occurring once; the ten biggest clones make up roughly 5.2%. The input for sequencing was peripheral blood, taken 28 days after the second AZD1222 dose. The source is an adult who received the AZD1222 COVID-19 vaccine. The chain has TRBV28 and TRBJ2-7, with D possibly matching TRBD1 (6 bases). CDR3 DNA: TGTGCCAGCAGCATGACAGGCGGAGTCACCTACGAGCAGTACTTC. Translated: CASSMTGGVTYEQYF.